A single sample gave rise to the 9 T cell receptor beta chains below, sequenced in a study of blood T cell repertoires in COVID-19. Only in-frame clones appear in the TCRdb table, and some are missing; sequencing was by immunoSEQ multiplex PCR. The data show about 240,000 clones, with about 88% seen just once and more than 8.5% held by the top ten. Sequencing was done on a sample of peripheral blood. Receptor source: a woman in her forties or fifties with COVID-19, enrolled during active disease.

CDR3 amino acids: CASSYPFKGGGVTSTDTQYF. The DNA for the CDR3 is TGTGCCAGCAGTTACCCGTTTAAGGGCGGGGGGGTTACTAGCACAGATACGCAGTATTTT. The chain is built from TRBV6-2 or TRBV6-3 and TRBJ2-3; 9 nucleotides align to TRBD2. Trimming at V came to 2 bases and at J to 0 bases, leaving 15 bases not matched to a gene. There are 20 residues in the CDR3. Germline CDR1 MNHEY, CDR2 SVGEGT.

The gene calls are TRBV4-1 and TRBJ1-6; D gene unclear. CDR1 is MGHRA, CDR2 YSYEKL, per germline. V gave up 0 bases and J gave up 1 base, with 10 bases separating them. CDR3 size: 17 residues. The CDR3 protein is CASSQDFSGSYNSPLHF. CDR3 nucleotides: TGCGCCAGCAGCCAAGATTTTAGCGGGTCCTATAATTCACCCCTCCACTTT.

The rearrangement links TRBV28 to TRBJ2-3; 10 bases are shared with TRBD2. The germline V gene has CDR1 MDHEN and CDR2 SYDVKM. V lost 6 bases and J lost 5; bases outside the gene matches: 17. The length of the CDR3 is 18 residues. In DNA, the CDR3 is TGTGCCAGCAGCCTAACGACCTTAGCGGGGGGTCAGGGAGATACGCAGTATTTT. Translating gives CASSLTTLAGGQGDTQYF.

This sequence joins TRBV19 and TRBJ1-1; 8 positions match TRBD1. Germline-derived CDR1 and CDR2 are LNHDA and SQIVND (reference sequence). Losses at the gene ends were 10 bases for V and 10 bases for J; bases not matched to a gene: 5. The CDR3 runs to 10 residues. This CDR3 reads CATYDRGAFF. CDR3 in DNA: TGTGCCACCTATGACAGGGGAGCTTTCTTT.

The V call is TRBV20-1, the J call TRBJ2-5, with D possibly matching TRBD1 (6 bases). Germline V gives CDR1 DFQATT, CDR2 SNEGSKA (reference sequence). CDR3 length: 11 residues. Between the trimmed V and J ends, which lost 7 bases and 4 bases, there was a span of 10 bases. CDR3 in amino acids: CSVPQGETQYF. The CDR3, as DNA: TGCAGTGTCCCACAGGGAGAGACCCAGTACTTC.

The rearrangement uses TRBV28 and TRBJ2-6; D gene unclear. Germline V gene sequence: CDR1 MDHEN, CDR2 SYDVKM. The CDR3 has 14 residues. With 2 bases removed from V and 3 bases from J, the gap between germline ends came to 5 bases. In DNA, the CDR3 is TGTGCCAGCAGTTTAGCGAATGGGGCCAACGTCCTGACTTTC. It encodes CASSLANGANVLTF.

The chain links TRBV5-5 to TRBJ1-5; D may be TRBD1 (6 bases). Trimming took 4 bases from V and 4 from J, leaving 15 bases between them. The CDR3 runs 15 residues. Germline CDR1 reads SGHKS; CDR2 reads YYEKEE (reference sequence). CDR3 sequence (DNA): TGTGCCAGCAGCAACACGATTAGGGGGAATCAGCCCCAGCATTTT. This translates into CASSNTIRGNQPQHF.

This clone was counted a few times. This sequence joins TRBV7-8 and TRBJ1-6; possible D gene TRBD1, 6 bases. Trimming took off 0 bases at V and 6 bases at J, with 15 bases between the two ends. Germline loops: CDR1 SGHVS, CDR2 FQNEAQ. The CDR3 totals 17 residues. CDR3 in DNA: TGTGCCAGCAGCTTAGCAGCAGGGGCCGGCTTTAATTCACCCCTCCACTTT. Its protein is CASSLAAGAGFNSPLHF.

This clone occurred a few times. J is TRBJ2-1 and V is TRBV7-2, with a possible D match to TRBD2 (7 bases). Trimming cost V 0 bases and J 0 bases, with 12 bases left between them. Germline-derived CDR1 and CDR2 are SGHTA and FQGNSA. The CDR3 is 17 amino acids. The CDR3 loop is CASSLASGGPSYNEQFF. The CDR3 nucleotides read TGTGCCAGCAGCTTAGCGTCCGGGGGGCCCTCCTACAATGAGCAGTTCTTC.